One and the same sample provided the 22 T cell receptor beta chains below, sequenced in a study of blood T cell repertoires in COVID-19. Only in-frame clones appear in the TCRdb table, and some are missing; sequencing was by immunoSEQ multiplex PCR. The table includes about 160,000 clones, about 86% detected once. Input material: peripheral blood. Source of these receptors: a woman aged 70 to 79 with COVID-19, enrolled during active disease.

The chain employs TRBV5-6 and TRBJ2-7; tentatively, D is TRBD1 (5 bases). This CDR3 comprises 13 residues. The germline gives CDR1 SGHDT, CDR2 YYEEEE. Trimming removed 8 bases at V and 0 bases at J, with 12 bases between. The CDR3 DNA reads as TGTGCCAGTACCCTAGGGGACTCCTACGAGCAGTACTTC. Protein product: CASTLGDSYEQYF.

The V gene is TRBV9, the J gene TRBJ1-5, with a weak D call TRBD1 (6 bases). The CDR3 is made up of 13 amino acids. Germline CDR1 reads SGDLS; CDR2 reads YYNGEE. The ends were cut back, 7 bases at V and 0 bases at J, with 8 bases in the middle. CDR3 region: CASGGHSNQPQHF. In DNA, the CDR3 is TGTGCCAGCGGGGGCCATAGCAATCAGCCCCAGCATTTT.

The chain recombines TRBV7-9 with TRBJ1-3, with D hard to call. The V end lost 5 bases, the J end lost 0 bases, and 14 bases lay between the germline ends. This CDR3 region has 16 residues. CDR1 is SEHNR, CDR2 FQNEAQ, per germline (reference sequence). As DNA, the CDR3 is TGTGCCAGCAGCCCACCCCAAACAAGCTCTGGAAACACCATATATTTT. It translates to CASSPPQTSSGNTIYF.

Worth noting for this clone: The conserved final phenylalanine or tryptophan is absent from the CDR3, which likely points to a read error. The DNA is omitted, as the CDR3 cannot be located on it reliably, and the CDR3 follows TCRdb's listing. V usage is TRBV27 and J usage is TRBJ2-3; whether TRBD1, the table's D call, matches the DNA was not checked. The CDR3 sequence runs 9 residues, both termini included. Germline assignment: CDR1 MNHEY and CDR2 SMNVEV (reference sequence). The CDR3 loop is CASSEGQDI.

V and J are TRBV28 and TRBJ1-5; weak D call: TRBD1 (5 bases). The CDR3 consists of 14 residues. Trimming shortened V by 4 bases and J by 9 bases, and 16 bases separated the two germline ends. Germline assignment: CDR1 MDHEN and CDR2 SYDVKM. The CDR3 coding sequence is TGTGCCAGCAGTTCCCGGCAGGGAAGTAGGCCCCAGCATTTT. It specifies CASSSRQGSRPQHF.

The J gene is TRBJ1-3, the V gene TRBV9; D ambiguous. Germline CDR1 and CDR2: SGDLS and YYNGEE. The CDR3 totals 14 residues. The germline V and J ends were trimmed by 0 bases and 3 bases, with 7 bases remaining between them. This chain's CDR3 is CASSVDVVGNTIYF. DNA of the CDR3: TGTGCCAGCAGCGTAGACGTAGTTGGAAACACCATATATTTT.

On this clone itself: Being one base from a much bigger clone, this may be a read error. Other DNA sequences within the sample encode an identical CDR3. The V gene is TRBV6-5, the J gene TRBJ1-2; TRBD1 agrees at 7 bases. The CDR3 is 13 residues long. Per the germline V gene, CDR1 is MNHEY and CDR2 is SVGAGI. CDR3 loop: CASNSGGSYGYTF. Here the CDR3 DNA reads TGTGCCAGCAACTCAGGGGGTAGCTATGGCTATACCTTC.

The CDR3: CASSYRRQNEKLFF. CDR3 in DNA: TGTGCCAGCAGTTACCGGAGACAGAATGAAAAACTGTTTTTT. The chain employs TRBV6-5 and TRBJ1-4; D is perhaps TRBD1 (5 bases). Germline V gives CDR1 MNHEY, CDR2 SVGAGI. The CDR3 contains 14 residues. V lost 2 bases, J lost 5 bases, and 9 bases lay in between.

This clone appeared once. The V call is TRBV5-8, the J call TRBJ1-5, with 7 bases identical to TRBD1. The CDR3 loop spans 15 amino acids. Trimming at V came to 4 bases and at J to 3 bases, leaving 7 bases not matched to a gene. CDR1 SGHTS and CDR2 YDEGEE come from the germline V gene. The CDR3 sequence: CASSLGDRDNQPQHF. For the CDR3, the DNA is TGTGCCAGCAGCCTGGGGGACAGAGACAATCAGCCCCAGCATTTT.

In its sample, this clone was seen once. The rearrangement uses TRBV5-6 and TRBJ1-1; D gene ambiguous. CDR3 length: 14 residues. Trimming left V 2 bases short and J 4 bases short, with 12 bases between. CDR1 SGHDT and CDR2 YYEEEE come from the germline V gene. The CDR3 nucleotides read TGTGCCAGCAGCTTTCAGGTGGGGAGCACTGAAGCTTTCTTT. Its protein product is CASSFQVGSTEAFF.

The chain combines TRBV3-1 (or the pseudogene TRBV3-2) with TRBJ2-5; 12 nucleotides align to TRBD2. Germline CDR1 LGHDT, CDR2 YNNKEL (reference sequence). The length of the CDR3 is 18 residues. J gave up 5 bases and V 0 bases, and 10 bases lay outside the gene matches. CDR3 protein: CASSQEGPLAGGQETQYF. CDR3 sequence (DNA): TGTGCCAGCAGCCAAGAGGGTCCTCTAGCGGGGGGGCAGGAGACCCAGTACTTC.

This chain uses TRBV27 with TRBJ2-6; maybe TRBD2 (6 bases). V was cut by 5 bases and J by 0 bases, with 17 bases left in between. The CDR3 loop spans 18 amino acids. CDR1 is MNHEY, CDR2 SMNVEV, per germline (reference sequence). The CDR3 DNA reads TGTGCCAGCAGTCCCCCGCGACTAGACTTCTCTGGGGCCAACGTCCTGACTTTC. It is translated as CASSPPRLDFSGANVLTF.

V is TRBV9 and J is TRBJ1-2, with 10 bases that match TRBD1. Trimming took 2 bases from V and 5 from J; bases not matched to a gene: 6. The CDR3 has 15 residues. From germline, CDR1 is SGDLS and CDR2 YYNGEE. The CDR3 region is CASSVSRDRGYGYTF. Here the CDR3 DNA reads TGTGCCAGCAGCGTGTCCCGGGACAGGGGTTATGGCTACACCTTC. The variable domain in full, completed from reference TRBV9 and TRBJ1-2, reads DSGVTQTPKHLITATGQRVTLRCSPRSGDLSVYWYQQSLDQGLQFLIQYYNGEERAKGNILERFSAQQFPDLHSELNLSSLELGDSALYFCASSVSRDRGYGYTFGSGTRLTVV.

The table lists this clone with a count of one. The chain carries TRBV3-1 (or the pseudogene TRBV3-2) and TRBJ1-2; 7 bases match TRBD1. V lost 4 bases, J lost 2 bases, and 7 bases stayed unmatched. The germline V gene has CDR1 LGHDT and CDR2 YNNKEL (reference sequence). This CDR3 contains 15 residues. The CDR3 DNA is TGTGCCAGCAGCCCCCGGGCAGGGGGAAACTATGGCTACACCTTC. This codes for CASSPRAGGNYGYTF.

This chain links TRBV30 with TRBJ2-2, with D perhaps matching TRBD2 (6 bases). The CDR3 is 13 residues long. Between the trimmed V and J ends, which lost 1 base and 7 bases, there was a span of 10 bases. The V gene's germline CDR1 is GTSNPN and CDR2 SVGIG (reference sequence). In nucleotides, the CDR3 is TGTGCCTGGAGTGGGGGGGTGGTCGGGGAGCTGTTTTTT. Protein: CAWSGGVVGELFF.

The J gene is TRBJ2-5, the V gene TRBV28, with unresolved D. The V end was cut by 7 bases, the J end by 5 bases, with 8 bases between. Germline V CDR1 and CDR2: MDHEN, SYDVKM. This CDR3 is built from 11 residues. The CDR3 region is CASTSLETQYF. The CDR3 nucleotides are TGTGCCAGCACGAGCCTTGAGACCCAGTACTTC.

The count of this clone is one. The chain combines TRBV5-1 with TRBJ1-6; D remains unclear. Looked up from germline, CDR1 is SGHRS and CDR2 is YFSETQ. The CDR3 is 18 amino acids. The V and J ends lost 0 bases and 0 bases respectively, with 13 bases between them. The CDR3: CASSLVPPPSSYNSPLHF. The CDR3 coding sequence is TGCGCCAGCAGCTTGGTTCCGCCGCCCAGCTCCTATAATTCACCCCTCCACTTT.

The gene calls are TRBV28 and TRBJ2-5, with a tentative D call TRBD2 (7 bases). CDR3 length: 14 amino acids. V shed 5 bases and J shed 5 bases, with 15 bases lying between them. CDR1 is MDHEN and CDR2 is SYDVKM in the germline V gene. In DNA form, the CDR3 reads TGTGCCAGCAGTCCCCCGGGGGGCCTCGAGACCCAGTACTTC. This gives the protein CASSPPGGLETQYF.

J is TRBJ1-2 and V is TRBV5-1, with 8 bases aligning to TRBD1. Unmatched junction bases numbered 3, after V lost 2 bases and J lost 0 bases. Germline CDR1 is SGHRS and CDR2 is YFSETQ. This CDR3 has 15 residues. CDR3 sequence reads: CASSFRQGSNYGYTF. Here the CDR3 DNA reads TGCGCCAGCAGCTTTCGACAGGGGTCTAACTATGGCTACACCTTC. Drawing the rest from reference TRBV5-1 and TRBJ1-2, the complete variable domain is KAGVTQTPRYLIKTRGQQVTLSCSPISGHRSVSWYQQTPGQGLQFLFEYFSETQRNKGNFPGRFSGRQFSNSRSEMNVSTLELGDSALYLCASSFRQGSNYGYTFGSGTRLTVV.

The rearrangement uses TRBV28 and TRBJ2-7; TRBD2 might be the D (6 bases). CDR1 and CDR2 (germline): MDHEN, SYDVKM. The CDR3 runs to 15 residues. With 5 bases removed from V and 6 bases from J, the gap between germline ends came to 20 bases. CDR3 loop: CASSPQMIGRSEQYF. The CDR3 DNA reads as TGTGCCAGCAGTCCACAAATGATAGGGAGGAGCGAGCAGTACTTC.

The V and J genes are TRBV19 and TRBJ2-2, with TRBD1 matching 7 bases. Germline values: CDR1 LNHDA, CDR2 SQIVND (reference sequence). The CDR3 covers 13 residues. V trimming: 11 bases; J trimming: 2 bases; junction bases outside the gene matches: 5. The CDR3 region is CAGGQINTGELFF. As DNA, the CDR3 is TGTGCCGGGGGACAGATTAACACCGGGGAGCTGTTTTTT.

This chain connects TRBV4-1 to TRBJ1-3, with D unclear. Germline values: CDR1 MGHRA, CDR2 YSYEKL. Trimming cost V 0 bases and J 0 bases, with 9 bases left between them. The CDR3 is made up of 16 amino acids. The CDR3 DNA reads TGCGCCAGCAGCCAAGAACGGAGAAGCTCTGGAAACACCATATATTTT. It codes for CASSQERRSSGNTIYF.